These 14 T cell receptor beta chains share one sample of origin, sequenced in a study of CD8+ T cells in alopecia areata. RNA extraction was followed by reverse transcription into cDNA, which acted as the sequencing template. The method was immunoSEQ multiplex PCR; TCRdb's version includes in-frame clones alone and lacks a portion of them. This sample has under 150,000 clones, with over 55% found just once. The sample's treatment: oral pan-JAK inhibitor, 5-10 mg twice daily. The source material was CD4+ T cells sorted from blood, sampled at week 4, from a patient treated with tofacitinib. The receptors were sampled from a human donor with alopecia areata.

This chain joins TRBV29-1 and TRBJ1-1; 8 nucleotides line up with TRBD1. In germline, CDR1 is SQVTM, CDR2 ANQGSEA. There are 12 residues in the CDR3. V lost 7 bases to trimming and J lost 4 bases; unmatched junction nucleotides: 5. CDR3 loop: CSAYRGGTEAFF. CDR3 in DNA: TGCAGCGCATACAGGGGGGGCACTGAAGCTTTCTTT.

This clone has a handful of counts. This chain uses TRBV28 with TRBJ2-6, with D perhaps matching TRBD1 or TRBD2 (5 bases each). Germline V gives CDR1 MDHEN, CDR2 SYDVKM. This CDR3 comprises 18 residues. The V gene lost 6 bases and the J gene lost 0 bases, with 18 bases spanning the gap. CDR3 bases: TGTGCCAGCAGGAGCCGGGACCTCCGAATCTCTGGGGCCAACGTCCTGACTTTC. This gives the protein CASRSRDLRISGANVLTF.

In this sample, this clone turned up once. This sequence joins TRBV27 and TRBJ1-2; 9 nucleotides align to TRBD1. Germline V lookup: CDR1 MNHEY, CDR2 SMNVEV (reference sequence). J lost 6 bases, V lost 5 bases, and 4 bases had no gene match. This CDR3 contains 13 residues. CDR3 DNA: TGTGCCAGCAGTAAACAGGGGGCTAATGGCTACACCTTC. Its protein product is CASSKQGANGYTF.

J is TRBJ1-1 and V is TRBV4-3; weak D call: TRBD1 (6 bases). The CDR3 loop spans 15 amino acids. Germline values: CDR1 LGHNA, CDR2 YSLEER. Trimming cost V 0 bases and J 1 base, with 9 bases left between them. The CDR3 is CASSQDPGENTEAFF. The CDR3 DNA reads as TGCGCCAGCAGCCAAGATCCAGGGGAGAACACTGAAGCTTTCTTT.

V is TRBV30 and J is TRBJ2-6; D is unclear. This CDR3 has 15 amino acids. Germline CDR1 and CDR2: GTSNPN and SVGIG (reference sequence). Trimming took 4 bases from V and 0 from J, leaving 10 bases between them. For the CDR3, the DNA is TGTGCCTGGATTTCAAGGGACTCTGGGGCCAACGTCCTGACTTTC. It yields the protein CAWISRDSGANVLTF. Full variable domain (outside the CDR3, taken from reference TRBV30 and TRBJ2-6): SQTIHQWPATLVQPVGSPLSLECTVEGTSNPNLYWYRQAAGRGLQLLFYSVGIGQISSEVPQNLSASRPQDRQFILSSKKLLLSDSGFYLCAWISRDSGANVLTFGAGSRLTVL.

CDR3 protein: CAWSAGDATQYF. CDR3 sequence (DNA): TGTGCCTGGAGCGCGGGGGACGCGACCCAGTACTTC. The chain couples TRBV30 to TRBJ2-5; the match to TRBD2 covers 7 bases. V was pared by 3 bases and J by 7 bases, with 5 bases of the junction left unmatched. This CDR3 is built from 12 residues. Per the germline V gene, CDR1 is GTSNPN and CDR2 is SVGIG (reference sequence).

V usage is TRBV5-4 and J usage is TRBJ2-2; unclear D gene. Germline values: CDR1 SGHNT, CDR2 YYREEE (reference sequence). The CDR3 spans 14 residues. Trimming cost V 0 bases and J 4 bases, with 7 bases left between them. The CDR3 reads CASSLGQITGELFF. The DNA of the CDR3 is TGTGCCAGCAGCTTGGGGCAGATCACCGGGGAGCTGTTTTTT.

The rearrangement joins TRBV5-1 to TRBJ1-2, with D perhaps matching TRBD1 (5 bases). Trimming removed 0 bases at V and 10 bases at J, with 13 bases between. Germline-derived CDR1 and CDR2 are SGHRS and YFSETQ. The CDR3 runs 13 residues. CDR3 in amino acids: CASSLGTEDNYTF. The CDR3 DNA sequence: TGCGCCAGCAGCTTGGGGACCGAGGACAACTACACCTTC.

The V call is TRBV25-1, the J call TRBJ2-5; D possibly corresponds to TRBD2 (6 bases). V was clipped by 4 bases and J by 1 base, with 7 bases between them. The CDR3 totals 13 residues. Germline V CDR1 and CDR2: MGHDK, SYGVNS. The CDR3 nucleotides read TGTGCCAGCAGTGGGCGGGGCCAAGAGACCCAGTACTTC. Its translation is CASSGRGQETQYF.

The chain couples TRBV19 to TRBJ1-1, with D hard to call. The V end lost 5 bases, the J end lost 3 bases, and 10 bases lay between the germline ends. Germline values: CDR1 LNHDA, CDR2 SQIVND (reference sequence). The CDR3 consists of 13 residues. The CDR3 sequence: CASSARGDTEAFF. The CDR3 nucleotides read TGTGCCAGTAGTGCACGGGGAGACACTGAAGCTTTCTTT.

This clone showed up just a few times. The chain links TRBV5-6 to TRBJ1-2, with D perhaps TRBD1 (6 bases). The CDR3 sequence is 16 residues long. In germline, CDR1 is SGHDT, CDR2 YYEEEE. The V end was cut by 5 bases, the J end by 4 bases, with 21 bases between. CDR3 amino acids: CASRPSRQGNLYGYTF. Written as DNA, the CDR3 is TGTGCCAGCAGGCCTTCGAGGCAGGGGAACCTCTATGGCTACACCTTC. Full variable domain (outside the CDR3, taken from reference TRBV5-6 and TRBJ1-2): DAGVTQSPTHLIKTRGQQVTLRCSPKSGHDTVSWYQQALGQGPQFIFQYYEEEERQRGNFPDRFSGHQFPNYSSELNVNALLLGDSALYLCASRPSRQGNLYGYTFGSGTRLTVV.

The chain joins TRBV29-1 to TRBJ2-5; D gene ambiguous. This CDR3 region has 15 residues. Trimming pared 4 bases from V and 5 bases from J, leaving 20 bases between. Germline V lookup: CDR1 SQVTM, CDR2 ANQGSEA. As DNA, the CDR3 is TGCAGCGTTGCTATCATCACTGGAAGCAGGGAGACCCAGTACTTC. Its protein product is CSVAIITGSRETQYF. Full variable domain (outside the CDR3, taken from reference TRBV29-1 and TRBJ2-5): SAVISQKPSRDICQRGTSLTIQCQVDSQVTMMFWYRQQPGQSLTLIATANQGSEATYESGFVIDKFPISRPNLTFSTLTVSNMSPEDSSIYLCSVAIITGSRETQYFGPGTRLLVL.

This CDR3 reads CASSQEVAGMGETQYF. CDR3 nucleotide sequence: TGTGCCAGCAGCCAAGAGGTGGCAGGGATGGGTGAGACCCAGTACTTC. The chain carries TRBV14 and TRBJ2-5; perhaps TRBD1 as D (5 bases). CDR1 is SGHDN and CDR2 is FVKESK in the germline V gene. There are 16 residues in the CDR3. Trimming pared 0 bases from V and 5 bases from J, leaving 16 bases between.

This clone was counted a few times. The rearrangement uses TRBV5-1 and TRBJ2-5; D not certain. Germline assignment: CDR1 SGHRS and CDR2 YFSETQ. The CDR3 totals 14 residues. With 0 bases removed from V and 4 bases from J, the gap between germline ends came to 10 bases. The CDR3 DNA sequence: TGCGCCAGCAGCTTGGGAGATTTTGGAGAGACCCAGTACTTC. Translation: CASSLGDFGETQYF. Based on the CDR3 plus reference TRBV5-1 and TRBJ2-5, the full variable domain is KAGVTQTPRYLIKTRGQQVTLSCSPISGHRSVSWYQQTPGQGLQFLFEYFSETQRNKGNFPGRFSGRQFSNSRSEMNVSTLELGDSALYLCASSLGDFGETQYFGPGTRLLVL.